The 7 T cell receptor beta chains listed next were all sequenced from one sample in a study of blood T cell repertoires in COVID-19. The data were produced by immunoSEQ multiplex PCR, yet TCRdb's version contains in-frame clones alone and is incomplete. The table records roughly 150,000 clones, roughly 82% of them present only once. Sequencing was carried out using peripheral blood. The receptors were gathered from a human donor with acute or convalescent COVID-19. The donor label of this sample is uncertain.

This sequence joins TRBV5-1 and TRBJ2-3, with D uncertain. Trimming stripped 0 bases from V and 7 bases from J, with 12 bases between. CDR3 length: 14 amino acids. From germline, CDR1 is SGHRS and CDR2 YFSETQ. The chain's CDR3 is CASSLVGTENTQYF. CDR3 DNA: TGCGCCAGCAGCTTGGTCGGAACGGAGAATACGCAGTATTTT.

V usage is TRBV2 and J usage is TRBJ1-5; the D gene is possibly TRBD1 (6 bases). The CDR3 is 18 residues long. The germline V gene encodes CDR1 SNHLY and CDR2 FYNNEI. Trimming removed 8 bases from V and 0 bases from J, with 23 bases in between. CDR3 sequence (DNA): TGTGCCAGCTCTCTCGGACAGCAGAGAGTTTATAGCAATCAGCCCCAGCATTTT. It is translated as CASSLGQQRVYSNQPQHF.

V usage is TRBV2 and J usage is TRBJ1-2, with 9 nucleotides matching TRBD1. The trim removed 6 bases at V and 1 base at J, leaving 9 bases unmatched. The CDR3 covers 16 residues. The germline V gene has CDR1 SNHLY and CDR2 FYNNEI. The CDR3 bases are TGTGCCAGCAGCGAGGGAAGACAGGGGGGTAACTATGGCTACACCTTC. Residues: CASSEGRQGGNYGYTF.

The rearrangement joins TRBV7-9 to TRBJ1-4, with TRBD1 matching 7 bases. V dropped 4 bases and J dropped 6; count of bases not matched to a gene: 8. From germline, CDR1 is SEHNR and CDR2 FQNEAQ (reference sequence). The CDR3 loop spans 15 amino acids. This CDR3 reads CASSYRQGTDEKLFF. CDR3 in DNA: TGTGCCAGCAGCTACCGACAGGGCACGGATGAAAAACTGTTTTTT.

This clone showed up just once. The V and J genes are TRBV9 and TRBJ1-2; TRBD1 matches 9 bases. This CDR3 is built from 15 residues. The J segment lost 4 bases and the V segment lost 4 bases, leaving 8 bases of the junction unmatched. In germline, CDR1 is SGDLS, CDR2 YYNGEE. The CDR3 spells CASSLEQGAGYGYTF. The DNA for the CDR3 is TGTGCCAGCAGCCTAGAACAGGGGGCAGGCTATGGCTACACCTTC. Full variable domain (remainder filled in from reference TRBV9 and TRBJ1-2): DSGVTQTPKHLITATGQRVTLRCSPRSGDLSVYWYQQSLDQGLQFLIQYYNGEERAKGNILERFSAQQFPDLHSELNLSSLELGDSALYFCASSLEQGAGYGYTFGSGTRLTVV.

The chain is built from TRBV19 and TRBJ1-2, with TRBD1 identical over 7 bases. The germline CDR1 and CDR2 sequences are LNHDA and SQIVND (reference sequence). The CDR3 is made up of 15 amino acids. Trimming took 5 bases from V and 1 from J; bases not matched to a gene: 7. The CDR3 region has the DNA TGTGCCAGTAGTGGGGACAGAATAAATAACTATGGCTACACCTTC. Encoded protein: CASSGDRINNYGYTF.

The chain employs TRBV7-9 and TRBJ2-5, with 8 bases matching TRBD1. The CDR3 totals 15 residues. CDR1 is SEHNR and CDR2 is FQNEAQ in the germline V gene (reference sequence). The J segment lost 0 bases and the V segment lost 5 bases, leaving 5 bases of the junction unmatched. CDR3 coding DNA: TGTGCCAGCAGCCCATGGACAGGGAACCAAGAGACCCAGTACTTC. Translation gives CASSPWTGNQETQYF.